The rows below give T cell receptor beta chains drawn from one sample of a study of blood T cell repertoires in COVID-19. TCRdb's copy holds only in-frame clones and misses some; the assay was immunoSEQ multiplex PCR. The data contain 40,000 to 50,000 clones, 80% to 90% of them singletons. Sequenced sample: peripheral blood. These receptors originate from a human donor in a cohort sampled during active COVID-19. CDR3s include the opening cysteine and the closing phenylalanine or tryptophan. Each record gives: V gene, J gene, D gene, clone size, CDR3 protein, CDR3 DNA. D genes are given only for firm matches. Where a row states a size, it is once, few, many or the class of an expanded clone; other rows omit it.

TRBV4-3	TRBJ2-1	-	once	CASSQEALGGGPQFF	TGCGCCAGCAGCCAAGAAGCCCTAGGGGGGGGGCCCCAGTTCTTC
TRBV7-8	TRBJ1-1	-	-	CASSLLSSALSGEAFF	TGTGCCAGCAGCTTATTATCCAGCGCCCTGAGTGGTGAAGCTTTCTTT
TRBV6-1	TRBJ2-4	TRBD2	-	CASSEGLATLYKNIQYF	TGTGCCAGCAGTGAAGGACTAGCGACGCTATACAAAAACATTCAGTACTTC
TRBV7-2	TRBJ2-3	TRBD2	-	CASSLIGLGSTDTQYF	TGTGCCAGCAGCCTGATCGGACTAGGGAGCACAGATACGCAGTATTTT
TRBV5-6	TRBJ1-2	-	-	CASSLVGGLDYGYTF	TGTGCCAGCAGCCTGGTGGGCGGGTTGGACTATGGCTACACCTTC
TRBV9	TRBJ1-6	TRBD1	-	CASSVAGQSSYNSPLHF	TGTGCCAGCAGCGTAGCGGGACAGAGCTCCTATAATTCACCCCTCCACTTT
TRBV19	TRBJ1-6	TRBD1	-	CASSITGGYNSPLHF	TGTGCCAGTAGTATTACAGGGGGTTATAATTCACCCCTCCACTTT
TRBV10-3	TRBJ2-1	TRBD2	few	CAIRVTSGLNEQFF	TGTGCCATCAGGGTGACTAGCGGGCTAAATGAGCAGTTCTTC
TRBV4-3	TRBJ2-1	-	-	CASSQDHGSGGLGQFF	TGCGCCAGCAGCCAAGATCATGGTAGCGGAGGGCTGGGGCAGTTCTTC
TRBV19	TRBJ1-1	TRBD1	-	CASSRDRGRAFF	TGTGCCAGTAGTAGAGACAGGGGGCGAGCTTTCTTT
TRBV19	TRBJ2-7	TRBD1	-	CASSIEGGTYEQYF	TGTGCCAGTAGTATAGAAGGGGGCACCTACGAGCAGTACTTC
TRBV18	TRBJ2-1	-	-	CASSPLPGSNEQFF	TGTGCCAGCTCACCACTACCAGGATCTAATGAGCAGTTCTTC
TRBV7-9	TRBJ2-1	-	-	CASSEEVVDEQFF	TGTGCCAGCAGCGAGGAGGTCGTCGATGAGCAGTTCTTC
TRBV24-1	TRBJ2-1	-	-	CATSDPPYNEQFF	TGTGCCACCAGTGATCCTCCTTACAATGAGCAGTTCTTC
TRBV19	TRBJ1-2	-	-	CASSSDRYDGYTF	TGTGCCAGTAGTAGTGACAGGTACGATGGCTACACCTTC
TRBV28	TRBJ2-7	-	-	CASSFGSNYEQYF	TGTGCCAGCAGTTTCGGGTCTAACTACGAGCAGTACTTC
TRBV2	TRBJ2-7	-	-	CASRDSLYEQYF	TGTGCCAGCAGGGACAGTCTTTACGAGCAGTACTTC
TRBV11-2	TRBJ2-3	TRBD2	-	CASSSPSGGPALSTDTQYF	TGTGCCAGCAGCAGTCCTAGCGGGGGCCCAGCCTTATCCACAGATACGCAGTATTTT
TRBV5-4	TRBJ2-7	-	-	CASSLAGHLYEQYF	TGTGCCAGCAGCTTGGCCGGTCACCTCTACGAGCAGTACTTC
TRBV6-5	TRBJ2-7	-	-	CASSYGDSYYEQYF	TGTGCCAGCAGTTACGGGGACTCCTACTACGAGCAGTACTTC
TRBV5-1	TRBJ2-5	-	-	CASALTGIQETQYF	TGCGCCAGCGCCCTGACCGGGATCCAAGAGACCCAGTACTTC
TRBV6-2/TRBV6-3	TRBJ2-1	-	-	CASSYSRTYNEQFF	TGTGCCAGCAGTTACTCGCGGACCTACAATGAGCAGTTCTTC
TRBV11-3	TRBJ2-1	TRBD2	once	CASSLGRRGGRGLDEQFF	TGTGCCAGCAGCTTGGGCCGGCGGGGGGGCCGCGGGTTAGATGAGCAGTTCTTC
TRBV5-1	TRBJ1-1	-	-	CASSLTGRDTEAFF	TGCGCCAGCAGCTTGACAGGGAGGGACACTGAAGCTTTCTTT
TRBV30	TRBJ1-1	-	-	CAWSALANEAFF	TGTGCCTGGAGTGCTTTAGCCAATGAAGCTTTCTTT
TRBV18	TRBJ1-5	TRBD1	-	CASSPDRGGNQPQHF	TGTGCCAGCTCACCTGACAGGGGTGGCAATCAGCCCCAGCATTTT
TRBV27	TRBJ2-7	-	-	CASSPTGHLYEQYF	TGTGCCAGCAGTCCGACGGGACACCTCTACGAGCAGTACTTC
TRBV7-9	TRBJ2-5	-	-	CASKSAPGIRETQYF	TGTGCCAGCAAGAGCGCCCCAGGGATACGCGAGACCCAGTACTTC
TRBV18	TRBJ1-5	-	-	CASSDTGPRQPQHF	TGTGCCAGCTCAGACACAGGTCCCCGACAGCCCCAGCATTTT
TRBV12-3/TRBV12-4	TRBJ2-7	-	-	CASTQRGFGEQYF	TGTGCCAGCACTCAGAGGGGGTTTGGCGAGCAGTACTTC
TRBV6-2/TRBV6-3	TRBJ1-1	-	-	CASSYRRRVSNTEAFF	TGTGCCAGCAGTTACAGGCGCAGGGTTTCGAACACTGAAGCTTTCTTT
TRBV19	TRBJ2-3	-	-	CASSTLGRGDTDTQYF	TGTGCCAGTAGTACCCTCGGCAGGGGGGACACAGATACGCAGTATTTT
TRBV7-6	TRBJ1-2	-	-	CASSLDGDGYTF	TGTGCCAGCAGCTTAGACGGGGATGGCTACACCTTC
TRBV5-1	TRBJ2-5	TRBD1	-	CASTQGERETQYF	TGCGCCAGCACCCAGGGGGAGCGGGAGACCCAGTACTTC
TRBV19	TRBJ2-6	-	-	CASRRQQYGANVLTF	TGTGCCAGTAGGCGACAGCAATATGGGGCCAACGTCCTGACTTTC
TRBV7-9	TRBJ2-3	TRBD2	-	CASRVGGGTDTQYF	TGTGCCAGCCGTGTCGGCGGGGGAACAGATACGCAGTATTTT
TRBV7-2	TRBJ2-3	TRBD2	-	CASSLGLAGRVDTQYF	TGTGCCAGCAGCTTAGGACTAGCGGGACGGGTGGATACGCAGTATTTT
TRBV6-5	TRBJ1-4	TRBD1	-	CASLRVRGIEKLFF	TGTGCCAGCTTACGGGTCAGGGGGATTGAAAAACTGTTTTTT
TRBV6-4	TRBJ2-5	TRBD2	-	CASSDSRSPSGSGGQETQYF	TGTGCCAGCAGTGACTCGCGATCGCCTAGCGGGAGCGGAGGGCAAGAGACCCAGTACTTC
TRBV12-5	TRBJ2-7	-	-	CASGRGASAYEQYF	TGTGCTAGTGGCCGGGGGGCTAGCGCCTACGAGCAGTACTTC
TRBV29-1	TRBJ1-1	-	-	CSVDGNTEAFF	TGCAGCGTTGACGGGAACACTGAAGCTTTCTTT
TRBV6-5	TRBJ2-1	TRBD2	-	CASSPTGTTYNEQFF	TGTGCCAGCAGTCCCACGGGGACTACCTACAATGAGCAGTTCTTC
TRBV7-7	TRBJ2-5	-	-	CASSLDGGLGETQYF	TGTGCCAGCAGCTTAGATGGAGGGCTGGGAGAGACCCAGTACTTC
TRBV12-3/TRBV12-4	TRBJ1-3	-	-	CASERDLGNTIYF	TGTGCCAGCGAGCGGGACCTTGGAAACACCATATATTTT
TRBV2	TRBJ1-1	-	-	CASMSQGTGEAFF	TGTGCCAGCATGTCCCAGGGGACCGGTGAAGCTTTCTTT
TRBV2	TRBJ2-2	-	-	CASTGLSANTGELFF	TGTGCCAGCACCGGACTGTCCGCGAACACCGGGGAGCTGTTTTTT
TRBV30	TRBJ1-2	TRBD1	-	CAWEGQGGGYTF	TGTGCCTGGGAAGGACAGGGGGGTGGCTACACCTTC
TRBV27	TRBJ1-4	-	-	CASSSSRRNEKLFF	TGTGCCAGCAGTTCTAGCCGGAGAAATGAAAAACTGTTTTTT
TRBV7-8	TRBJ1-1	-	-	CASSLVIGVNTEAFF	TGTGCCAGCAGCTTAGTTATCGGGGTGAACACTGAAGCTTTCTTT
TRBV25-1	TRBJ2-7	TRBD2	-	CASSPATQREGHNEQYF	TGTGCCAGCAGCCCCGCCACCCAGCGGGAGGGCCACAACGAGCAGTACTTC
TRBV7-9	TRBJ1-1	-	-	CASSFGGNTEAFF	TGTGCCAGCAGCTTCGGAGGGAACACTGAAGCTTTCTTT
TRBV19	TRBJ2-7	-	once	CASSTLGGRAYEQYF	TGTGCCAGTAGTACCCTTGGGGGCCGAGCCTACGAGCAGTACTTC
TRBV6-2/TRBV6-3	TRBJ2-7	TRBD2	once	CASSYQGLAGTYEQYF	TGTGCCAGCAGTTACCAAGGACTAGCGGGGACCTACGAGCAGTACTTC